This TCR beta chain originates from a study of cytomegalovirus exposure and HLA in healthy donors. The study's findings and limits: Of the V segments, some could not be distinguished, including TRBV6-2 and TRBV6-3, and were excluded. A missense variant in DCLRE1C was later tied to TCR beta V- and J-gene trimming. Analyses of presence/absence relied on an assumption of roughly uniform sequencing depth across donors.

V lost 4 bases to trimming and J lost 0 bases; unmatched junction nucleotides: 5. The CDR3 is 15 residues long. Per the germline V gene, CDR1 is SGDLS and CDR2 is YYNGEE. In the case of this clone: No antigen is known for it.

Likely unrecorded immune exposures existed in these nominally healthy donors. PCR involved 60 Vbeta and 13 Jbeta primers. The data were produced by immunoSEQ multiplex PCR, yet TCRdb's version contains in-frame clones alone and is incomplete. The sample has 100,000 to 150,000 clones, around 83% seen once; the top ten hold roughly 1.2%. The chain recombines TRBV9 with TRBJ1-2, with TRBD1 matching 8 bases. The TCR comes from a girl aged 2 to 9 in good health and CMV-seronegative. The sample was PBMCs. The CDR3 nucleotides read TGTGCCAGCAGCCCCAGGGGGCTAACTAACTATGGCTACACCTTC. Translating it yields CASSPRGLTNYGYTF.